The 13 T cell receptor beta chains below come from one sample, sequenced in a study of Tregs in tolerant kidney transplant recipients. TCRdb keeps only in-frame clones here, not all; method: immunoSEQ multiplex PCR. Of around 78,000 clones in the sample, approximately 90% were seen once. The sequenced sample was Tregs from blood, obtained before the transplant. Source of these receptors: a human donor who received a combined kidney and bone marrow transplant.

A single count supports this clone. The rearrangement uses TRBV6-5 and TRBJ1-5; D is unresolved. The CDR3 contains 12 residues. V dropped 5 bases and J dropped 5 bases, with 7 bases sitting between them. CDR1 is MNHEY and CDR2 is SVGAGI in the germline V gene. CDR3: CASSKLDQPQHF. As DNA, the CDR3 is TGTGCCAGCAGTAAACTCGATCAGCCCCAGCATTTT.

V usage is TRBV27 and J usage is TRBJ2-3, with D possibly being TRBD2 (6 bases). The ends were cut back, 4 bases at V and 2 bases at J, with 13 bases in the middle. Germline-derived CDR1 and CDR2 are MNHEY and SMNVEV (reference sequence). The CDR3 runs to 15 residues. CDR3 residues: CASSSPGLYTDTQYF. Here the CDR3 DNA reads TGTGCCAGCAGTTCGCCGGGACTTTACACAGATACGCAGTATTTT.

V gene TRBV7-2 combines with J gene TRBJ2-5; 10 bases fit TRBD2. Germline values: CDR1 SGHTA, CDR2 FQGNSA. V gave up 4 bases and J gave up 4 bases; unmatched junction bases: 9. This CDR3 comprises 16 residues. The CDR3 bases are TGTGCCAGCAGCTCACGATCTAGCGGGGGAGGAGAGACCCAGTACTTC. The encoded protein is CASSSRSSGGGETQYF.

The CDR3 bases are TGCAGCGTTGCCGCCAGGGGAAATAATGAAAAACTGTTTTTT. It translates to CSVAARGNNEKLFF. The chain joins TRBV29-1 to TRBJ1-4, with D possibly being TRBD1 (6 bases). The V and J ends lost 4 bases and 4 bases respectively, with 13 bases between them. The CDR3 has 14 residues. CDR1 SQVTM and CDR2 ANQGSEA come from the germline V gene. The full variable domain, completed using reference TRBV29-1 and TRBJ1-4, is SAVISQKPSRDICQRGTSLTIQCQVDSQVTMMFWYRQQPGQSLTLIATANQGSEATYESGFVIDKFPISRPNLTFSTLTVSNMSPEDSSIYLCSVAARGNNEKLFFGSGTQLSVL.

In its sample, this clone was seen a few times. The gene calls are TRBV6-1 and TRBJ2-5, with D perhaps TRBD2 (6 bases). CDR3 length: 14 residues. Looked up from germline, CDR1 is MNHNS and CDR2 is SASEGT. V lost 6 bases and J 5 bases, leaving 16 bases between the germline ends. The CDR3 region is CASRRALGGETQYF. The CDR3 nucleotides are TGTGCCAGCAGGAGGGCACTTGGGGGGGAGACCCAGTACTTC.

This clone was found once. This chain uses TRBV4-3 with TRBJ2-5, with 11 bases identical to TRBD2. The V and J ends lost 4 bases and 2 bases, in that order; junction bases with no gene match: 6. The CDR3 is 16 residues long. Looked up from germline, CDR1 is LGHNA and CDR2 is YSLEER. The CDR3 region has the DNA TGCGCCAGCAGCCTCAGCGGGACTAGCGGACAAGAGACCCAGTACTTC. Protein product: CASSLSGTSGQETQYF.

CDR3 loop: CASRREQGFTDTQYF. Here the CDR3 DNA reads TGCGCCAGCAGGAGAGAACAGGGCTTCACAGATACGCAGTATTTT. The rearrangement uses TRBV5-1 and TRBJ2-3; D might be TRBD1 (6 bases). The V and J ends lost 5 bases and 2 bases respectively, with 15 bases between them. The CDR3 loop spans 15 amino acids. Germline CDR1 and CDR2: SGHRS and YFSETQ.

V usage is TRBV6-1 and J usage is TRBJ1-5; possible D gene TRBD1, 5 bases. V gave up 5 bases and J gave up 2 bases, with 10 bases separating them. The germline gives CDR1 MNHNS, CDR2 SASEGT. CDR3 length: 14 amino acids. The CDR3 is CASSLQGGNQPQHF. The CDR3 DNA reads TGTGCCAGCAGTCTTCAGGGAGGCAATCAGCCCCAGCATTTT.

The chain recombines TRBV5-1 with TRBJ2-2; TRBD2 aligns across 11 bases. The CDR3 consists of 16 residues. V lost 3 bases to trimming and J lost 13 bases; unmatched junction nucleotides: 14. The germline CDR1 and CDR2 sequences are SGHRS and YFSETQ. CDR3 nucleotide sequence: TGCGCCAGCAGCTCGACTAGCGGGGCCACCCCGCGGAGGCTGTTTTTT. Its protein is CASSSTSGATPRRLFF.

The chain is built from TRBV28 and TRBJ1-2; no reliable D call. The germline CDR1 and CDR2 sequences are MDHEN and SYDVKM. Trimming stripped 9 bases from V and 5 bases from J, with 22 bases between. The length of the CDR3 is 15 residues. CDR3 sequence (DNA): TGTGCCAGTTCAGTCCGGTCCGGGATGACTTATGGCTACACCTTC. It translates to CASSVRSGMTYGYTF.

This clone was seen a few times. The chain joins TRBV6-6 to TRBJ2-7, with a weak D call TRBD2 (5 bases). V was shortened by 5 bases and J by 4 bases, with 12 bases between the two germline ends. Germline CDR1 MNHNY, CDR2 SVGAGI (reference sequence). CDR3 length equals 13 residues. CDR3 region: CASSPSGGYEQYF. CDR3 DNA: TGTGCCAGCAGTCCCTCCGGCGGGTACGAGCAGTACTTC.

The J gene is TRBJ2-3, the V gene TRBV18; TRBD1 agrees at 7 bases. There are 14 residues in the CDR3. The ends lost 0 bases at V and 7 bases at J; junction bases unmatched: 4. In germline, CDR1 is KGHSH, CDR2 LQKENI. The CDR3 loop is CASSPPQGVHTQYF. The DNA for the CDR3 is TGTGCCAGCTCACCACCTCAGGGGGTCCATACGCAGTATTTT.

V usage is TRBV30 and J usage is TRBJ1-1; D is perhaps TRBD1 (5 bases). The CDR3 is 13 amino acids. CDR1 and CDR2 from the germline V gene are GTSNPN and SVGIG (reference sequence). V lost 3 bases and J 0 bases, leaving 8 bases between the germline ends. The CDR3 DNA is TGTGCCTGGAGCGGACACATGAACACTGAAGCTTTCTTT. Its translation is CAWSGHMNTEAFF.